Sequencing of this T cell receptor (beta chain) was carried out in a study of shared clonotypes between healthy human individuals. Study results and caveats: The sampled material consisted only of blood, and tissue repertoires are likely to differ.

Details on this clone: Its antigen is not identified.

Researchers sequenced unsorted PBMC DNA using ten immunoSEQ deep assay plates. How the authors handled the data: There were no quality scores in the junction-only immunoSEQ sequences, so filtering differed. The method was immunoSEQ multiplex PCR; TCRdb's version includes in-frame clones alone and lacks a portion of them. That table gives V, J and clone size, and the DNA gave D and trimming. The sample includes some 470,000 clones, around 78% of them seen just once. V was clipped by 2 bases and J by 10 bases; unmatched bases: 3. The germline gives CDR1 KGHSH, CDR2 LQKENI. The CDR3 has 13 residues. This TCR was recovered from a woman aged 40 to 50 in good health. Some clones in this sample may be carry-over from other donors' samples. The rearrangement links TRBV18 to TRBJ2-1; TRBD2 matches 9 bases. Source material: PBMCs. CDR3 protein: CASSPSLAGEQFF. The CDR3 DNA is TGTGCCAGCTCACCATCCCTAGCGGGAGAGCAGTTCTTC.